The rows below give T cell receptor beta chains drawn from one sample of a study of blood T cell repertoires in COVID-19. Sequenced by immunoSEQ multiplex PCR; TCRdb stores in-frame clones only, minus some. Of under 200,000 clones in the sample, 65% to 85% were seen once. Sequencing was performed on PBMCs or T cells enriched from blood (not recorded which). The source of these receptors is a woman aged 55-70 years who had recovered from COVID-19. CDR3s include the opening cysteine and the closing phenylalanine or tryptophan. Only part of the rows carry a size: once, few, many, or a class if the clone is expanded.

- | TRBV5-5 | CASGATMKAENRPQHF
- | TRBV4-1 | CASSQGRMGAGYTF
once | TRBV4-1 | CASSQEAQANQPQHF
- | TRBV4-1 | CASSGQDRNRNNEQFF
- | TRBV18 | CASSPFLRGQENEKLFF
few | TRBV24-1 | CATSDFQRDEQYF
- | TRBV19 | CASSTEIWVANVLTF
- | TRBV18 | CASSPKFAGGRDEQYF
- | TRBV7-6 | CASSLGQGSDLEQFF
- | TRBV28 | CASSLQGAPYGYTF
- | TRBV2 | CASSLAGGPTDTQYF
- | TRBV7-9 | CASNPGVSSYEQYF